The rows below give T cell receptor beta chains drawn from one sample of a study of T cell responses to AZD1222 COVID-19 vaccine. The table came from immunoSEQ multiplex PCR; TCRdb's copy has only in-frame clones and leaves some out. The sample contains 150,000 to 200,000 clones, approximately 93% of which appear only once. This material consisted of peripheral blood, taken on day 0 of AZD1222 vaccination. The receptors were sampled from an adult in good health. CDR3s include the opening cysteine and the closing phenylalanine or tryptophan. A D gene is named only where the DNA matches it firmly. Some rows have no size entry. The others give once, few or many, or a class for an expanded clone.

V gene: TRBV19; clone size: NA; D gene: TRBD1; J gene: TRBJ1-4; CDR3 DNA: TGTGCCAGTAGTATCACCGGCAGGGGGACTAATGAAAAACTGTTTTTT; CDR3 protein: CASSITGRGTNEKLFF
V gene: TRBV28; clone size: NA; D gene: TRBD2; J gene: TRBJ2-5; CDR3 DNA: TGTGCCAGCAGTTTGGCGGTTAGCGGGGGGGCCAGAGAGACCCAGTACTTC; CDR3 protein: CASSLAVSGGARETQYF
V gene: TRBV27; clone size: NA; D gene: TRBD1; J gene: TRBJ1-3; CDR3 DNA: TGTGCCAGCAGCGATGCTCCGCAGGGGGCCTATGGAAACACCATATATTTT; CDR3 protein: CASSDAPQGAYGNTIYF
V gene: TRBV7-6; clone size: NA; D gene: NA; J gene: TRBJ1-1; CDR3 DNA: TGTGCCAGCAGCCCCGGGACGGACAACACTGAAGCTTTCTTT; CDR3 protein: CASSPGTDNTEAFF
V gene: TRBV6-2/TRBV6-3; clone size: NA; D gene: NA; J gene: TRBJ1-1; CDR3 DNA: TGTGCCAGCAGTTACTACGCCGGCGGGGTGGACACTGAAGCTTTCTTT; CDR3 protein: CASSYYAGGVDTEAFF
V gene: TRBV28; clone size: NA; D gene: NA; J gene: TRBJ1-1; CDR3 DNA: TGTGCCAGCAGCACCTATTCTAGAAACACTGAAGCTTTCTTT; CDR3 protein: CASSTYSRNTEAFF
V gene: TRBV20-1; clone size: NA; D gene: NA; J gene: TRBJ2-1; CDR3 DNA: TGCAGTGCTAGTTGGGCTAGCGTTGAGCAGTTCTTC; CDR3 protein: CSASWASVEQFF
V gene: TRBV18; clone size: NA; D gene: TRBD2; J gene: TRBJ2-7; CDR3 DNA: TGTGCCAGCTCACCACCTGGCGGGGGAATCGAGCAGTACTTC; CDR3 protein: CASSPPGGGIEQYF
V gene: TRBV6-5; clone size: NA; D gene: TRBD1; J gene: TRBJ1-1; CDR3 DNA: TGTGCCAGCACCCCTACAGGGGGCAGGTCTGAAGCTTTTTTT; CDR3 protein: CASTPTGGRSEAFF
V gene: TRBV7-2; clone size: NA; D gene: TRBD1; J gene: TRBJ1-2; CDR3 DNA: TGTGCCAGCAGGATTCGGGACAGGGGCGTCTATGGCTACACCTTC; CDR3 protein: CASRIRDRGVYGYTF
V gene: TRBV18; clone size: NA; D gene: NA; J gene: TRBJ1-6; CDR3 DNA: TGTGCCAGCTCACCAGGAGCGCAGGGGAGAGGTTCACCCCTCCACTTT; CDR3 protein: CASSPGAQGRGSPLHF
V gene: TRBV5-1; clone size: NA; D gene: TRBD1; J gene: TRBJ1-5; CDR3 DNA: TGCGCCAGCAGCTTGGGACAGGGGGCAGAGCCCCAGCATTTT; CDR3 protein: CASSLGQGAEPQHF
V gene: TRBV30; clone size: NA; D gene: NA; J gene: TRBJ1-1; CDR3 DNA: TGTGCCTGGAGTCCCGTAGGGGCTGAAGCTTTCTTT; CDR3 protein: CAWSPVGAEAFF
V gene: TRBV2; clone size: NA; D gene: NA; J gene: TRBJ1-2; CDR3 DNA: TGTGCCAGCAGTGGGCAGGGCTCTTCTAACTATGGCTACACCTTC; CDR3 protein: CASSGQGSSNYGYTF
V gene: TRBV10-2; clone size: once; D gene: NA; J gene: TRBJ2-7; CDR3 DNA: TGCGCCAGCAGTCGGACGGTGTCATCCTACGAGCAGTACTTC; CDR3 protein: CASSRTVSSYEQYF
V gene: TRBV30; clone size: NA; D gene: NA; J gene: TRBJ1-2; CDR3 DNA: TGTGCCTGGAGTCCCTCTGGCTATGGCTACACCTTC; CDR3 protein: CAWSPSGYGYTF
V gene: TRBV18; clone size: NA; D gene: TRBD1; J gene: TRBJ2-7; CDR3 DNA: TGTGCCAGCTCACCGTCAGGGGGAAACTACGAGCAGTACTTC; CDR3 protein: CASSPSGGNYEQYF
V gene: TRBV19; clone size: once; D gene: TRBD1; J gene: TRBJ1-2; CDR3 DNA: TGTGCCAGTAGTCCCTCGGGGACAGGGGATTCATATGGCTACACCTTC; CDR3 protein: CASSPSGTGDSYGYTF
V gene: TRBV27; clone size: once; D gene: TRBD2; J gene: TRBJ2-3; CDR3 DNA: TGTGCCAGCAGTACAGCGGGGATGATCACAGATACGCAGTATTTT; CDR3 protein: CASSTAGMITDTQYF
V gene: TRBV27; clone size: NA; D gene: TRBD1; J gene: TRBJ2-5; CDR3 DNA: TGTGCCAGCAGTTTCAGACAGGGGGGGGAGACCCAGTACTTC; CDR3 protein: CASSFRQGGETQYF